The present T cell receptor beta chain was sequenced within a study of early stage breast cancer tumors. Whole-study context: Of some 16 invasive breast tumors, about a dozen were hormone receptor-positive, HER2-negative. Eight or nine ER+/PR+/HER2- tumors were invasive ductal; a few were invasive lobular. General observations from the study: Chain pairing and CD4, CD8 or FOXP3 expression were not captured. Compared with adjacent normal breast tissue, tumors showed roughly 2.5-fold greater T cell density and higher clonality.

A note on this clone: What it binds is not known.

Method: immunoSEQ multiplex PCR; TCRdb's copy keeps in-frame clones and lacks some. Of 27,000 or so clones in the sample, 84% were seen once. Looked up from germline, CDR1 is SGHTS and CDR2 is YDEGEE. The trim removed 4 bases at V and 8 bases at J, leaving 11 bases unmatched. This CDR3 comprises 14 residues. The V gene is TRBV5-8, the J gene TRBJ1-2, with TRBD1 matching 7 bases. The receptor was derived from a person aged 45 to 59 with breast cancer. Sequencing was done on a sample of blood. The CDR3 DNA is TGTGCCAGCAGCCTATTGTCAGGGGGTAGCGGCTACACCTTC. Amino acid sequence: CASSLLSGGSGYTF.